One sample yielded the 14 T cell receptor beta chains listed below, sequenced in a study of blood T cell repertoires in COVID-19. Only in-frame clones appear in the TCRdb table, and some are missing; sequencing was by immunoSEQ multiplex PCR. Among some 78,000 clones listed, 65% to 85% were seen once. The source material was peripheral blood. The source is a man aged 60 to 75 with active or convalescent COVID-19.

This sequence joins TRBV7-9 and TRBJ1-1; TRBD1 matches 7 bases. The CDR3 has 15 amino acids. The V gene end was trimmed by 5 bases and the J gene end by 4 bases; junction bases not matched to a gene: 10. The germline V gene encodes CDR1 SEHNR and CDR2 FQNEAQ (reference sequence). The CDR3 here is CASSPPTGRGTEAFF. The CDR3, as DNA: TGTGCCAGCAGCCCTCCGACAGGGAGAGGCACTGAAGCTTTCTTT.

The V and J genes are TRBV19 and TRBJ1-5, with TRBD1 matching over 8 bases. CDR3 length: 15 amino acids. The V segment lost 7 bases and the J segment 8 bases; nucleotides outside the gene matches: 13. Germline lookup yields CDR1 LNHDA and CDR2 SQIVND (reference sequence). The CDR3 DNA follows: TGTGCCAGTACCACCCGGCCAGGGGGCGGAAAGCCCCAGCATTTT. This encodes CASTTRPGGGKPQHF.

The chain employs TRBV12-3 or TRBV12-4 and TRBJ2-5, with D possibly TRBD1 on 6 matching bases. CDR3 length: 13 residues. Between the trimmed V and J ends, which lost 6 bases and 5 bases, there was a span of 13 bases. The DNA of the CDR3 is TGTGCCAGCAGGATGGACAGAGGGGAGACCCAGTACTTC. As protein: CASRMDRGETQYF.

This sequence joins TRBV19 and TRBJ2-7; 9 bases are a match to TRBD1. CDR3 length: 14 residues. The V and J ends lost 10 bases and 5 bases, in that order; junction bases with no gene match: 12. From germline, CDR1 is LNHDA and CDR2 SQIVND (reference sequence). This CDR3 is CAILVGTGKHEQYF. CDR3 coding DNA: TGTGCCATACTGGTCGGGACAGGGAAACACGAGCAGTACTTC.

The CDR3 bases are TGCGCCAGCAGCCAGACCGGGACAGGGACCTACAATGAGCAGTTCTTC. Encoded protein: CASSQTGTGTYNEQFF. The chain is built from TRBV4-1 and TRBJ2-1; 9 bases agree with TRBD1. The CDR3 is 16 amino acids. From germline, CDR1 is MGHRA and CDR2 YSYEKL. Losses at the gene ends were 3 bases for V and 2 bases for J; bases not matched to a gene: 5.

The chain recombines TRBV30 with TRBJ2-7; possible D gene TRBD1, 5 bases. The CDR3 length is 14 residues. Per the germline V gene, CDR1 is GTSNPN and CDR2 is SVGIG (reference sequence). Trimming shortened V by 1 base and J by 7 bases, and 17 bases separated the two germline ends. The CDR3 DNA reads TGTGCCTGGAGTGGACAAATGGGGCTGAAGGAGCAGTACTTC. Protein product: CAWSGQMGLKEQYF.

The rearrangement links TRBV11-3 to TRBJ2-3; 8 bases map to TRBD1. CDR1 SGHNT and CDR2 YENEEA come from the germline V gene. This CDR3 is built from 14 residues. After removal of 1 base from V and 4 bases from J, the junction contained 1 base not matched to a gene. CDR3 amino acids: CASSLGTGSDTQYF. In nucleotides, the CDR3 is TGTGCCAGCAGCTTAGGGACAGGGTCAGATACGCAGTATTTT.

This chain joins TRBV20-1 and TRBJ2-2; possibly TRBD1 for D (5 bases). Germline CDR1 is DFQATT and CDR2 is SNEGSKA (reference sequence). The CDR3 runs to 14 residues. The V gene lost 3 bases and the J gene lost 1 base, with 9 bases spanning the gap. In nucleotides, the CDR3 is TGCAGTGCTAGTCACAGGATGAACACCGGGGAGCTGTTTTTT. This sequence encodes CSASHRMNTGELFF.

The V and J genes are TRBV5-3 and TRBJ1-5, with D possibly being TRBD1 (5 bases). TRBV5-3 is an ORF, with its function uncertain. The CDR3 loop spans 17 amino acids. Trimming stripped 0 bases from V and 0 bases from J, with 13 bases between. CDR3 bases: TGTGCCAGAAGCTTGGCCCAGGGTGAAAGTAGCAATCAGCCCCAGCATTTT. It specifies CARSLAQGESSNQPQHF.

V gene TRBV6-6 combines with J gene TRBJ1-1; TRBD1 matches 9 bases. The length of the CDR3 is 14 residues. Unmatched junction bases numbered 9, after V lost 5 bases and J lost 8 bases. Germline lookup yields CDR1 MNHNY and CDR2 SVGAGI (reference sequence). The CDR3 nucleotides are TGTGCCAGCAGTCCCCTGGGACAGGGTGGAGAAGCTTTCTTT. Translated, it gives CASSPLGQGGEAFF.

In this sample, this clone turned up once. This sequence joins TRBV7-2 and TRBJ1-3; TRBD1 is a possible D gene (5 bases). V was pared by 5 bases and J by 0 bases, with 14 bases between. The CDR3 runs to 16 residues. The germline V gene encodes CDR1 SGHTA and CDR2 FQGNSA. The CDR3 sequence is CASSPRGVSSGNTIYF. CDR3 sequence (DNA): TGTGCCAGCAGCCCCCGGGGGGTCAGCTCTGGAAACACCATATATTTT.

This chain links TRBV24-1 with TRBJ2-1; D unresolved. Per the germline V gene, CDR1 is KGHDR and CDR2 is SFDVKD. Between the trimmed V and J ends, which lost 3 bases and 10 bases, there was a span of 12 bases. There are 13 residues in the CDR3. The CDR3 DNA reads TGTGCCACCAGTGATCGTTTTCATCAGGAGCAGTTCTTC. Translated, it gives CATSDRFHQEQFF.

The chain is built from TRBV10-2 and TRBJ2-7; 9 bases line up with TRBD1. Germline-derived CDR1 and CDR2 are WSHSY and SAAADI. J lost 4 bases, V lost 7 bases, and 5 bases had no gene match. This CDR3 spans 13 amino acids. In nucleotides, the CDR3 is TGCGCCAGCAAAGGGACAGGGCCGTACGAGCAGTACTTC. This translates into CASKGTGPYEQYF.

CDR3 sequence: CASSYGGAAGANVLTF. The CDR3 DNA reads TGTGCCAGCAGTTACGGCGGGGCCGCTGGGGCCAACGTCCTGACTTTC. This chain links TRBV6-2 or TRBV6-3 with TRBJ2-6; D perhaps matches TRBD2 (6 bases). Per the germline V gene, CDR1 is MNHEY and CDR2 is SVGEGT. Trimming left V 2 bases short and J 2 bases short, with 10 bases between. The CDR3 has 16 amino acids.